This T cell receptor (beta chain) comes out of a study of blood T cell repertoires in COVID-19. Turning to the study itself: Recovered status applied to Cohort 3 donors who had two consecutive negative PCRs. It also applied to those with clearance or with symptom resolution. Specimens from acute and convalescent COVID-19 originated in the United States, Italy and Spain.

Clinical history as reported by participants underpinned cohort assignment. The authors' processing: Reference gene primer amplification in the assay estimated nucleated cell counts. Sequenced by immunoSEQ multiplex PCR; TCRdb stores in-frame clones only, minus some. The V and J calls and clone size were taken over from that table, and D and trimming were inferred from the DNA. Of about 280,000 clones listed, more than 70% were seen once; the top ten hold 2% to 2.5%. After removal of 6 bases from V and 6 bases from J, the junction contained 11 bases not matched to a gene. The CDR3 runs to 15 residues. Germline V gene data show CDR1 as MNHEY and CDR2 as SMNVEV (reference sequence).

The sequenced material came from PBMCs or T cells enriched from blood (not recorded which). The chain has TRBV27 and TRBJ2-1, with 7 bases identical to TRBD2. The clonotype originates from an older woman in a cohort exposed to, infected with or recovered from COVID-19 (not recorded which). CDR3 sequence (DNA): TGTGCCAGCAGGCCACCCTTCCAGCGGGGCAATGAGCAGTTCTTC. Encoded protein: CASRPPFQRGNEQFF.